One sample yielded the 26 T cell receptor beta chains listed below, sequenced in a study of T cell repertoires in cytomegalovirus infection. TCRdb analysed the reads with MiXCR anew, one entry per CDR3 protein. The repertoire holds hundreds of thousands of distinct CDR3 sequences, with 35% as singletons. Sequenced sample: PBMCs. These receptors all come from a human donor in good health (CMV status not recorded). Some clones in this sample may be carry-over from other donors' samples.

This chain connects TRBV20-1 to TRBJ1-1; TRBD1 might be the D (6 bases). Germline CDR1 reads DFQATT; CDR2 reads SNEGSKA (reference sequence). This CDR3 region has 15 residues. V was clipped by 5 bases and J by 2 bases, with 18 bases between them. The CDR3 protein is CSAGLGWGANTEAFF. In DNA form, the CDR3 reads TGCAGTGCTGGCTTGGGCTGGGGGGCTAACACTGAAGCTTTCTTT.

This clonotype was recorded a few times. The genes are TRBV7-9 and TRBJ2-3; 13 nucleotides line up with TRBD2. The CDR3 has 16 residues. After removal of 1 base from V and 4 bases from J, the junction contained 2 bases not matched to a gene. Germline V gene lookup returns CDR1 SEHNR and CDR2 FQNEAQ (reference sequence). The CDR3 loop reads CASSLEGTSGADTQYF. The CDR3 DNA reads TGTGCCAGCAGCTTAGAAGGGACTAGCGGGGCAGATACGCAGTATTTT. Using reference TRBV7-9 and TRBJ2-3 for the parts outside the CDR3, the full variable domain is DTGVSQNPRHKITKRGQNVTFRCDPISEHNRLYWYRQTLGQGPEFLTYFQNEAQLEKSRLLSDRFSAERPKGSFSTLEIQRTEQGDSAMYLCASSLEGTSGADTQYFGPGTRLTVL.

This clonotype appeared a few times. The chain uses TRBV7-2 and TRBJ2-5; D possibly matches TRBD1 or TRBD2 (5 bases each). CDR1 and CDR2 from the germline V gene are SGHTA and FQGNSA. This CDR3 contains 15 residues. V was clipped by 4 bases and J by 5 bases, with 17 bases between them. Written as DNA, the CDR3 is TGTGCCAGCAGCTCTGGGACCCTCCCTTCGGAGACCCAGTACTTC. Protein product: CASSSGTLPSETQYF.

This chain joins TRBV12-3 or TRBV12-4 and TRBJ1-2, with D maybe TRBD1 (6 bases). CDR3 length: 15 residues. V was pared by 3 bases and J by 4 bases, with 15 bases between. CDR3 protein: CASSFKRDRSYGYTF. The CDR3 coding sequence is TGTGCCAGCAGTTTCAAGAGAGACAGGAGCTATGGCTACACCTTC.

The chain is built from TRBV28 and TRBJ2-3; D is unclear. This CDR3 spans 12 amino acids. Germline CDR1 and CDR2: MDHEN and SYDVKM. The germline V and J ends were trimmed by 8 bases and 0 bases, with 6 bases remaining between them. The CDR3 coding sequence is TGTGCCAGCCGGATTAGCACAGATACGCAGTATTTT. It specifies CASRISTDTQYF.

This clonotype was picked up a small number of times. V usage is TRBV7-3 and J usage is TRBJ1-1; D is ambiguous. Trimming removed 3 bases from V and 2 bases from J, with 10 bases in between. The CDR3 sequence is 14 residues long. Germline CDR1 is SGHTA and CDR2 is FQGTGA. The DNA for the CDR3 is TGTGCCAGCAGCTTTCGGGGTGGAAACACTGAAGCTTTCTTT. Its protein product is CASSFRGGNTEAFF.

This clonotype showed up just a few times. This chain uses TRBV7-9 with TRBJ1-2; 7 bases agree with TRBD1. V shed 4 bases and J 2 bases; nucleotides not matched to a gene: 4. CDR1 is SEHNR and CDR2 is FQNEAQ in the germline V gene (reference sequence). The CDR3 runs to 14 residues. The CDR3 spells CASSSPTGNYGYTF. CDR3 DNA: TGTGCCAGCAGCTCTCCGACAGGGAACTATGGCTACACCTTC. The full variable domain, in which reference TRBV7-9 and TRBJ1-2 provide the parts outside the CDR3, is DTGVSQNPRHKITKRGQNVTFRCDPISEHNRLYWYRQTLGQGPEFLTYFQNEAQLEKSRLLSDRFSAERPKGSFSTLEIQRTEQGDSAMYLCASSSPTGNYGYTFGSGTRLTVV.

V gene TRBV19 combines with J gene TRBJ2-2; TRBD1 aligns across 8 bases. The V gene end was trimmed by 3 bases and the J gene end by 3 bases; junction bases not matched to a gene: 3. CDR1 LNHDA and CDR2 SQIVND come from the germline V gene (reference sequence). The CDR3 contains 15 residues. CDR3 sequence: CASSMIQGDTGELFF. CDR3 sequence (DNA): TGTGCCAGTAGTATGATACAGGGGGACACCGGGGAGCTGTTTTTT.

The rearrangement links TRBV2 to TRBJ2-7; a weak D match, TRBD2 (6 bases). Trimming cost V 6 bases and J 7 bases, with 22 bases left between them. This CDR3 spans 15 amino acids. Germline assignment: CDR1 SNHLY and CDR2 FYNNEI. In DNA, the CDR3 is TGTGCCAGCAGCCCCTGGACTTCGGTCGGAGGGGAGCAGTACTTC. This codes for CASSPWTSVGGEQYF.

The rearrangement uses TRBV2 and TRBJ1-1; no reliable D call. The germline CDR1 and CDR2 sequences are SNHLY and FYNNEI. The CDR3 has 14 residues. Trimming took off 2 bases at V and 1 base at J, with 8 bases between the two ends. CDR3 in amino acids: CASSEPAENTEAFF. The DNA of the CDR3 is TGTGCCAGCAGTGAACCAGCTGAGAACACTGAAGCTTTCTTT. The full variable domain, rest sourced from reference TRBV2 and TRBJ1-1, is EPEVTQTPSHQVTQMGQEVILRCVPISNHLYFYWYRQILGQKVEFLVSFYNNEISEKSEIFDDQFSVERPDGSNFTLKIRSTKLEDSAMYFCASSEPAENTEAFFGQGTRLTVV.

Notes on this clonotype: The CDR3 carries no conserved terminal phenylalanine or tryptophan, so it likely arises from a read error. The chain combines TRBV4-2 with TRBJ2-7; D is undetermined. Between the trimmed V and J ends, which lost 0 bases and 2 bases, there was a span of 8 bases. This CDR3 is built from 14 residues. Germline CDR1 LGHNA, CDR2 YNFKEQ. The CDR3 coding sequence is TGTGCCAGCAGCCAAGATATTTGGGCCTACGAGCAGTACTTA. Translation gives CASSQDIWAYEQYL.

This clonotype has only a few counts. The rearrangement uses TRBV28 and TRBJ1-2, with D hard to call. Trimming took off 4 bases at V and 2 bases at J, with 11 bases between the two ends. Germline CDR1 reads MDHEN; CDR2 reads SYDVKM. The CDR3 has 14 residues. The DNA of the CDR3 is TGTGCCAGCAGTTCAGTGGGATCCAACTATGGCTACACCTTC. This encodes CASSSVGSNYGYTF.

This clonotype occurred a few times. The rearrangement joins TRBV18 to TRBJ2-3; D possibly corresponds to TRBD1 (6 bases). The CDR3 runs 15 residues. The germline gives CDR1 KGHSH, CDR2 LQKENI. V shed 5 bases and J shed 2 bases, with 14 bases lying between them. CDR3 residues: CASSERQADTDTQYF. The CDR3 DNA is TGTGCCAGCTCAGAACGACAGGCTGACACAGATACGCAGTATTTT.

The chain combines TRBV4-1 with TRBJ2-3; TRBD1 matches 9 bases. Germline CDR1 MGHRA, CDR2 YSYEKL. J was trimmed by 0 bases and V by 1 base; bases with no gene match: 5. The CDR3 totals 17 residues. The CDR3 DNA sequence: TGCGCCAGCAGCCAAGGGGGACAGGGAACTAGCACAGATACGCAGTATTTT. It codes for CASSQGGQGTSTDTQYF.

The genes are TRBV6-1 and TRBJ2-7, with TRBD1 as a possible D gene (6 bases). The CDR3 contains 16 residues. V lost 7 bases and J 0 bases, leaving 19 bases between the germline ends. Germline loops: CDR1 MNHNS, CDR2 SASEGT. CDR3 sequence: CASTRDRSPYSYEQYF. The CDR3 DNA is TGTGCCAGCACGAGAGACAGGAGCCCGTACTCCTACGAGCAGTACTTC.

On this clonotype: The final CDR3 position lacks the conserved phenylalanine or tryptophan, pointing to a likely read error. The gene calls are TRBV5-3 and TRBJ1-4; 7 nucleotides agree with TRBD1. TRBV5-3 is marked as an open reading frame, function uncertain. The CDR3 totals 15 residues. CDR3 in DNA: TGCGCCAGCCGCCGGGGCGGGACAGATAATGAAAAACTGTTTTTG. Protein: CASRRGGTDNEKLFL.

This clonotype was seen a handful of times. The rearrangement links TRBV9 to TRBJ2-5; 10 bases are shared with TRBD1. CDR1 SGDLS and CDR2 YYNGEE come from the germline V gene. The V and J ends lost 4 bases and 4 bases, in that order; junction bases with no gene match: 4. The CDR3 loop spans 14 amino acids. As DNA, the CDR3 is TGTGCCAGCAGCCCCCGGACAGGGGGAGAGACCCAGTACTTC. Translated: CASSPRTGGETQYF.

This clonotype turned up a few times. The genes are TRBV20-1 and TRBJ1-5; D not certain. The CDR3 contains 13 residues. Trimming shortened V by 3 bases and J by 3 bases, and 9 bases separated the two germline ends. The germline V gene encodes CDR1 DFQATT and CDR2 SNEGSKA (reference sequence). CDR3 loop: CSARLGYNQPQHF. The CDR3 DNA follows: TGCAGTGCTAGGTTAGGGTACAATCAGCCCCAGCATTTT.

This clonotype has at least ten counts. As DNA, the CDR3 is TGTGCCAGCAGCTTAGTCGGGACTAGCGGGGGCACAGATACGCAGTATTTT. This encodes CASSLVGTSGGTDTQYF. The V call is TRBV7-8, the J call TRBJ2-3, with 13 bases lining up with TRBD2. The CDR3 covers 17 residues. CDR1 is SGHVS, CDR2 FQNEAQ, per germline. Trimming removed 1 base from V and 1 base from J; junction bases left unmatched: 2. Full variable domain (missing parts from reference TRBV7-8 and TRBJ2-3): GAGVSQSPRYKVAKRGQDVALRCDPISGHVSLFWYQQALGQGPEFLTYFQNEAQLDKSGLPSDRFFAERPEGSVSTLKIQRTQQEDSAVYLCASSLVGTSGGTDTQYFGPGTRLTVL.

Only a few counts were recorded for this clonotype. The CDR3 DNA reads as TGTGCCAGCAGTCCAATGGGGAAGTCGAACACTGAAGCTTTCTTT. The encoded protein is CASSPMGKSNTEAFF. The chain combines TRBV28 with TRBJ1-1; no reliable D call. The CDR3 loop spans 15 amino acids. Germline V gene sequence: CDR1 MDHEN, CDR2 SYDVKM. Trimming took off 5 bases at V and 1 base at J, with 14 bases between the two ends.

This clonotype has only a few counts. This chain uses TRBV7-9 with TRBJ2-2, with 11 positions matching TRBD2. The J segment lost 7 bases and the V segment lost 5 bases, leaving 15 bases of the junction unmatched. The CDR3 loop spans 18 amino acids. Germline loops: CDR1 SEHNR, CDR2 FQNEAQ (reference sequence). The CDR3 DNA follows: TGTGCCAGCAGCCCTCCTCCCACTAGCGGGAGTTTGGGCGGGGAGCTGTTTTTT. It translates to CASSPPPTSGSLGGELFF.

The chain carries TRBV5-6 and TRBJ2-1; D assignment may be TRBD1 or TRBD2 (5 bases each). This CDR3 contains 16 residues. CDR1 and CDR2 (germline): SGHDT, YYEEEE. The V end was cut by 3 bases, the J end by 9 bases, with 22 bases between. CDR3 loop: CASSSDLLGRDGEQFF. CDR3 bases: TGTGCCAGCAGCTCCGATTTGTTGGGCAGGGACGGTGAGCAGTTCTTC.

This clonotype was detected a few times. The chain is built from TRBV4-1 and TRBJ1-1, with 11 bases matching TRBD1. Germline CDR1 MGHRA, CDR2 YSYEKL. Trimming took 4 bases from V and 3 from J; bases not matched to a gene: 10. The CDR3 has 17 residues. DNA of the CDR3: TGCGCCAGCAGCCCCCGGGACAGGGGGGTGACGGACACTGAAGCTTTCTTT. It specifies CASSPRDRGVTDTEAFF.

The table lists this clonotype with a few counts. The chain uses TRBV28 and TRBJ2-3; D possibly corresponds to TRBD1 (6 bases). The CDR3 loop spans 16 amino acids. CDR1 and CDR2 from the germline V gene are MDHEN and SYDVKM. The ends were cut back, 6 bases at V and 0 bases at J, with 16 bases in the middle. Here the CDR3 DNA reads TGTGCCAGCAGGAACAGGGCTGGATCTAGCACAGATACGCAGTATTTT. This gives the protein CASRNRAGSSTDTQYF. The variable domain in full, with the rest retrieved from reference TRBV28 and TRBJ2-3, is DVKVTQSSRYLVKRTGEKVFLECVQDMDHENMFWYRQDPGLGLRLIYFSYDVKMKEKGDIPEGYSVSREKKERFSLILESASTNQTSMYLCASRNRAGSSTDTQYFGPGTRLTVL.

Turning to this clonotype: No conserved phenylalanine or tryptophan ends this CDR3, so it is likely a read error. V usage is TRBV29-1 and J usage is TRBJ1-1, with TRBD1 matching over 9 bases. Per germline, CDR1 SQVTM and CDR2 ANQGSEA. This CDR3 region has 13 residues. The CDR3 protein is CCVQDRGGTEAFC. CDR3 DNA sequence: TGCTGCGTGCAAGACAGGGGGGGTACTGAAGCTTTCTGT.

Turning to this clonotype: One base away lies a much larger clone, so this may be a sequencing read error. V usage is TRBV7-3 and J usage is TRBJ1-1, with TRBD1 matching 8 bases. The CDR3 has 13 amino acids. The V and J ends lost 5 bases and 4 bases, in that order; junction bases with no gene match: 3. Germline assignment: CDR1 SGHTA and CDR2 FQGTGA. CDR3 sequence (DNA): TGTGCCAGCAGCGCCGGGACAGGCACTGAAGCTTTCTTT. It yields the protein CASSAGTGTEAFF.